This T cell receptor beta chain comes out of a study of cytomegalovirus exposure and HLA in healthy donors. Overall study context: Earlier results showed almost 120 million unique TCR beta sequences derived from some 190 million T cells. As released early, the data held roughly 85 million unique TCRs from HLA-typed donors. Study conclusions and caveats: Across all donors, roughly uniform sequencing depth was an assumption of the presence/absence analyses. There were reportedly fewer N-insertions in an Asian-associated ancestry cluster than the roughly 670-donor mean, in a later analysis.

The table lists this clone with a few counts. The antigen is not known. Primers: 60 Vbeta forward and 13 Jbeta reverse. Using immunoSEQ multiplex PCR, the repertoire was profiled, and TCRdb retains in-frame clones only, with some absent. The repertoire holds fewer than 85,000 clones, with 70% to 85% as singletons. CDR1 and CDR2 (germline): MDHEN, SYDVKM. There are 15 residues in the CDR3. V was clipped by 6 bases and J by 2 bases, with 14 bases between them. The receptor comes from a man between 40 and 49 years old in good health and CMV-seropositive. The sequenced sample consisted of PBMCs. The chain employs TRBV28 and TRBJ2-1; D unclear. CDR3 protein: CASRLGTSPYNEQFF. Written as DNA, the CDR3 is TGTGCCAGCAGGCTAGGAACGTCCCCCTACAATGAGCAGTTCTTC.